This T cell receptor beta chain was obtained from a study of multiple sclerosis patients with progressive multifocal leukoencephalopathy. Study-wide findings and caveats: Before and during natalizumab, the clones expanded at PML already existed. Less diverse TRB repertoires were suggested in most PML patients.

Assay used: immunoSEQ multiplex PCR; TCRdb lists only in-frame clones, some missing. The data contain more than 30,000 clones, over 75% of them seen just once; the ten biggest clones take up around 1.5%. Time point specified: before natalizumab initiation. All patients had prior interferon beta, and all PML patients were female. Before the first natalizumab infusion, T0 blood samples were taken. As for this clone: Its antigen is not known.

The germline V gene encodes CDR1 SGHTA and CDR2 FQGNSA. There are 16 residues in the CDR3. The V and J ends lost 7 bases and 6 bases, in that order; junction bases with no gene match: 15. The TCR sequence derives from a human donor with multiple sclerosis. The source material was PBMCs. This chain uses TRBV7-2 with TRBJ2-3, with 8 bases lining up with TRBD2. The DNA of the CDR3 is TGTGCCAGCATAATGGCGCGGGAGGCCACTCCGGATACGCAGTATTTT. This gives the protein CASIMAREATPDTQYF.